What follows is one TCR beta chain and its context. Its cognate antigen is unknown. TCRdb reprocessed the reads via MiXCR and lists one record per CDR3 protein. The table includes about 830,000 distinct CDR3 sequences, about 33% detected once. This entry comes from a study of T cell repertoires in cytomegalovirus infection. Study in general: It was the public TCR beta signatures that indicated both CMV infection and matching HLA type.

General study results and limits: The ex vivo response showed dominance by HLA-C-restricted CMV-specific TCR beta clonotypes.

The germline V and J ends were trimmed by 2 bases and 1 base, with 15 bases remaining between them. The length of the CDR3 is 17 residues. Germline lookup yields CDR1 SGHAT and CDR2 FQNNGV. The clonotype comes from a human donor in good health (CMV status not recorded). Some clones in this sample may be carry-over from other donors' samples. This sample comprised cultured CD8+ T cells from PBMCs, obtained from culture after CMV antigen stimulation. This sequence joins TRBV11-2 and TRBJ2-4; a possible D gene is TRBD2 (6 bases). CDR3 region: CASSLRGLDYAKNIQYF. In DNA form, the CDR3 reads TGTGCCAGCAGCTTACGAGGATTGGACTACGCCAAAAACATTCAGTACTTC.